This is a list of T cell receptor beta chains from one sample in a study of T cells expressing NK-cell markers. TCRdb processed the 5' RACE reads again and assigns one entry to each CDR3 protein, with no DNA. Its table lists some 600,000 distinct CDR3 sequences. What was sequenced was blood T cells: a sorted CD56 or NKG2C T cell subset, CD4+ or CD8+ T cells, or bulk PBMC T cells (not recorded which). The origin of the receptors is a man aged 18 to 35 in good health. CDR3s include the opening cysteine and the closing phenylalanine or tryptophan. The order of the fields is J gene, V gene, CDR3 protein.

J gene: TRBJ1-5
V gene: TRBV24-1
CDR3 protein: CATSSGGKFQPQHF

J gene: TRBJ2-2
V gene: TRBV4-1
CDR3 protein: CASSQGARGGSTGELFF

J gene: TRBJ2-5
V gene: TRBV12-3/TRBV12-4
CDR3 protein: CASSLASWGGRETQYF

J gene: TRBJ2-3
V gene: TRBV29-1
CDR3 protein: CSARQGFADTQYF

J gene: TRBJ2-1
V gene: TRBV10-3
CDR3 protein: CAISEWTSGASYNEQFF

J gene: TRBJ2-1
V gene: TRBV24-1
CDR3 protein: CATSVGGGGKKFF

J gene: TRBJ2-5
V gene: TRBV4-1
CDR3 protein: CASSEMETQYF

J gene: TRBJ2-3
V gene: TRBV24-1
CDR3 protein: CATSDLFSQGGDTQYF

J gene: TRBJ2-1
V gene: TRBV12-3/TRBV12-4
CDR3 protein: CASSPPAPRYNEQFF

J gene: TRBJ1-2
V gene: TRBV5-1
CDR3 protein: CASSLTGLPGGEYGYTF

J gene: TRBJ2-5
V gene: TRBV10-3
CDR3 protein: CAISDPEGYETQYF

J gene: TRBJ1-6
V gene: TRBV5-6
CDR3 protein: CASSKDPPSPLHF

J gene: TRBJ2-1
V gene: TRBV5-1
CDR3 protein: CASSFTVEQFF

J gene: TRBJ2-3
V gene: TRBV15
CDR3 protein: CATSRSPGGGNTQYF

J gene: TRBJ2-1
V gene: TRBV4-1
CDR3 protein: CASSQEGIAFNEQFF

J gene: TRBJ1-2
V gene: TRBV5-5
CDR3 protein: CASRLPPDYGYTF

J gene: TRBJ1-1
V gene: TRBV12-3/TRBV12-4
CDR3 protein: CASSSPVGTAFF

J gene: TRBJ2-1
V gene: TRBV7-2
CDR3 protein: CASRLAGRMNEQFF

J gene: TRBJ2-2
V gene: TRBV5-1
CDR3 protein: CASSLSATRNTGELFF

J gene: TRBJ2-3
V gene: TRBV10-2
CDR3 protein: CASSGMEGVGDTQYF

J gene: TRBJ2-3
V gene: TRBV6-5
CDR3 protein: CASSYGGYTDTQYF

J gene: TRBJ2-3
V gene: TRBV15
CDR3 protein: CATSRPRPRTDTQYF

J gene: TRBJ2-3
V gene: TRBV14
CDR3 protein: CASSQDSTQSYTQYF

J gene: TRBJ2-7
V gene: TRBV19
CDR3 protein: CASSSSGIPAYEQYF

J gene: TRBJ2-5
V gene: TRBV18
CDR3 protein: CASSPPAGGTIETQYF

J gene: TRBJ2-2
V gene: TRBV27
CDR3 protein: CASSHLVNTGELFF

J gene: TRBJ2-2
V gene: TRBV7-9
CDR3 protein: CASIHRDENTGELFF

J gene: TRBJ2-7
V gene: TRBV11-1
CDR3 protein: CASSGRQGTYEQYF

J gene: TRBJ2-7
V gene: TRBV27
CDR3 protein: CASSFGGPDEQYF

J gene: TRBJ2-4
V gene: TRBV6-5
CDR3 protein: CASSFQRGAKNIQYF

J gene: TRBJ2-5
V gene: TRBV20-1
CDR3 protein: CSASRGARQETQYF

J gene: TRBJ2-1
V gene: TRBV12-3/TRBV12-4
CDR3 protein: CATTRTSGIDYNEQFF

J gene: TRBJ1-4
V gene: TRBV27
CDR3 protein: CASRGVGRGNEKLFF

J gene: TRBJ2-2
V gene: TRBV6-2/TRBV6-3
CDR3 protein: CASQTPGQGGGELFF

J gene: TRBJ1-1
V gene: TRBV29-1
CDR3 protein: CSVGRLNTEAFF

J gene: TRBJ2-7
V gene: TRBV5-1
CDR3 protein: CASSSQGRTYEQYF

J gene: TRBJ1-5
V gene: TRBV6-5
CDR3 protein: CASSYNGQGGQPQHF

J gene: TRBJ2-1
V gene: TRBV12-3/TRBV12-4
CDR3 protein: CASSTGVKQFF

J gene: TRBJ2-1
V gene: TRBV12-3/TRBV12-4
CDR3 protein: CASTLSGGVGMEQFF

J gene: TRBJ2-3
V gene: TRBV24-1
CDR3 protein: CATSELTGTGSSDTQYF

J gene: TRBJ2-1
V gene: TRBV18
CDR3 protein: CASSPAVLSYNEQFF

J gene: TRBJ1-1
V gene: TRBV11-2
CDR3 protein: CASSLGQGALNTEAFF

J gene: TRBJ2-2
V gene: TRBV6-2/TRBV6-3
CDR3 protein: CASSLVEELFF

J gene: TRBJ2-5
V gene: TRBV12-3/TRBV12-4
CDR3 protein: CASSLYRSQETQYF

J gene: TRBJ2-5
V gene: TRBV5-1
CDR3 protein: CASSLVGDIQETQYF

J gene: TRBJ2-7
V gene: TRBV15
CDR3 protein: CATSRDPQGQVYEQYF

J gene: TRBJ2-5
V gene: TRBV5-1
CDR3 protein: CASSFGAARETQYF

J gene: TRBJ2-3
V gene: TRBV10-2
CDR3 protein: CASSPDRDGVDTQYF

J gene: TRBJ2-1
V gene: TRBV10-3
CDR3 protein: CATYDRVNEQFF

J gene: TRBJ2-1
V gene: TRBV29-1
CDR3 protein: CSVAGGRVGEQFF

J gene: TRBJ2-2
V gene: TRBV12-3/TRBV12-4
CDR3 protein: CASSPTGAGELFF

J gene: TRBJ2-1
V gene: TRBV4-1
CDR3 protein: CASSPGRAGYDEQFF

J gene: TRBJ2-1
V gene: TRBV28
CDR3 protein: CASSSTGLANSYNEQFF

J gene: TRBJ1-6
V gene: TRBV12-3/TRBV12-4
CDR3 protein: CASSLGEGGHSPLHF

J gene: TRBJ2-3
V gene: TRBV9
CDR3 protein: CASSVAPNGPADTQYF

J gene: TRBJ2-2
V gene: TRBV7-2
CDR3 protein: CASSPRTGGRSGELFF

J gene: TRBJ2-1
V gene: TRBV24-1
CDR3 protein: CATSRLAGGNEQFF

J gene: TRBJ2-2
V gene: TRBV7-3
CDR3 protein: CASSPSSFGELFF

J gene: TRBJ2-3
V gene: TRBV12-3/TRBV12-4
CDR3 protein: CASRPPGLAGSDTQYF

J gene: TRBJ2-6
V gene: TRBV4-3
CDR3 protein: CASSQMQAGGNLYWANVLTF